This T cell receptor (beta chain) was documented in a study of monozygotic twins with inflammatory bowel disease. Findings of the study overall: IBD patients exhibited fewer clonotypes shared with other individuals than healthy twins, particularly with disease activity.

From its re-call of the 5' RACE reads, TCRdb lists each CDR3 protein once, without DNA. The repertoire table contains some 400,000 distinct CDR3 sequences. Germline-derived CDR1 and CDR2 are SGHNT and YYREEE (reference sequence). The CDR3 is made up of 18 amino acids. On this clonotype: Its target is not known.

V is TRBV5-4 and J is TRBJ2-6. Sequencing used blood. The origin of this receptor is a human donor with ulcerative colitis or Crohn's disease, or a healthy co-twin of an affected twin (not recorded which). CDR3: CASSVRGPQEAGANVLTF.